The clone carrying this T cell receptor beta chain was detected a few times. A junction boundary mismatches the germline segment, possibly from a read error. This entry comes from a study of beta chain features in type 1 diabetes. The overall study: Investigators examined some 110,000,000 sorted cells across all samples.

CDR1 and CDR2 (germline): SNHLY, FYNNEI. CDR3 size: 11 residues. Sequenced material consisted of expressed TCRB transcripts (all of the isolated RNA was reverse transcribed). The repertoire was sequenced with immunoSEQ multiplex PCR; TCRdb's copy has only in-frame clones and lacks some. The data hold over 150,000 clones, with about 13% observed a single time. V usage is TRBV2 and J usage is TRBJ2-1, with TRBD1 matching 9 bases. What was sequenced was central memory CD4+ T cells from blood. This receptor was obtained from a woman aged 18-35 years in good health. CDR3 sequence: CASSELDRGLF. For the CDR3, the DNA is TGTGCCAGCAGTGAACTGGACAGGGGTCTCTTC.